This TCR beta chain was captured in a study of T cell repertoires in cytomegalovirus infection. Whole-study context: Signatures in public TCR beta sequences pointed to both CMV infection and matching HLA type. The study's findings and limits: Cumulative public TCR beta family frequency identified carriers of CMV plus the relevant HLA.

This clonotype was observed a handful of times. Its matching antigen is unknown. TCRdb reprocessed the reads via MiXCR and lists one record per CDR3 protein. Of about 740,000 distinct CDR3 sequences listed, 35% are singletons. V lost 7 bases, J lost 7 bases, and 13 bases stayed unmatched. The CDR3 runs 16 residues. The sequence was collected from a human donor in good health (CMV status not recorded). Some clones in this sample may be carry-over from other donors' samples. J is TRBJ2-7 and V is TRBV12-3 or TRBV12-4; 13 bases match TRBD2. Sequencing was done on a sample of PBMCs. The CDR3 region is CASTSSTSGRPREQYF. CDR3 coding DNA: TGTGCCAGCACTTCCTCGACTAGCGGGAGGCCGAGGGAGCAGTACTTC.